The rows below give T cell receptor beta chains drawn from one sample of a study of post-analysis software for immune sequencing data. TCRdb fed the PCR reads into MiXCR, producing one record per CDR3 protein. The sample yields about 160,000 distinct CDR3 sequences, roughly 40% seen once. This specimen was blood, taken after autologous hematopoietic stem cell transplantation. These receptors were collected from a girl aged 10-17 years with multiple sclerosis. Both conserved end residues are part of each CDR3. A D gene is named only where the DNA matches it firmly. Size values are once, few and many counts, or a class for expanded clones, and some rows have none.

>-|-|TRBV7-2|TRBJ2-6
TGTGCCAGCAGCTTAGGGCAGGGTCCTGGGGCCAACGTCCTGACTTTC
CASSLGQGPGANVLTF
>few|TRBD2|TRBV20-1|TRBJ2-7
TGCAGTGCTAGAGGGGCCAGACTAGCGGGGGATTCCTACGAGCAGTACTTC
CSARGARLAGDSYEQYF
>-|TRBD2|TRBV20-1|TRBJ2-7
TGCAGTGCTTCGGGGGGGGACACCCCCTACGAGCAGTACTTC
CSASGGDTPYEQYF
>-|TRBD2|TRBV12-3/TRBV12-4|TRBJ2-1
TGTGCCAGCAACGGGGGGGCTCCAAATTACAATGAGCAGTTCTTC
CASNGGAPNYNEQFF
>few|-|TRBV5-1|TRBJ1-1
TGCGCCAGCAGCTTCACGGATCAGAACACTGAAGCTTTCTTT
CASSFTDQNTEAFF
>few|-|TRBV27|TRBJ2-5
TGTGCCAGCTCAAGAAGCAGGGGTCAAGAGACCCAGTACTTC
CASSRSRGQETQYF
>-|TRBD2|TRBV24-1|TRBJ2-1
TGTGCCACCAGTGGAATCTCTAGCGGTTCAAGCTCCTACAATGAGCAGTTCTTC
CATSGISSGSSSYNEQFF
>few|-|TRBV20-1|TRBJ1-2
TGCAGTGCTAATTATCATTTCGGGGAGGACGGCTATGGCTACACCTTC
CSANYHFGEDGYGYTF
>few|TRBD2|TRBV9|TRBJ2-1
TGTGCCAGCAGTACTAGCGGGGGGAACAATGAGCAGTTCTTC
CASSTSGGNNEQFF
>-|-|TRBV7-2|TRBJ2-7
TGTGCCAGCAGCTTAGGGCCCACGTCCTACGAGCAGTACTTC
CASSLGPTSYEQYF
>few|TRBD1|TRBV24-1|TRBJ2-1
TGTGCCACCAGTGTAGGGGGCCTCTACAATGAGCAGTTCTTC
CATSVGGLYNEQFF
>-|TRBD2|TRBV5-6|TRBJ2-7
TGTGCCAGCAGCTTCACTAGCGAACTCCGCTCCTACGAGCAGTACTTC
CASSFTSELRSYEQYF
>-|TRBD1|TRBV7-8|TRBJ1-6
TGTGCCAGCAGTTATAACCACCGACAGGGATCACCCCTCCACTTT
CASSYNHRQGSPLHF
>-|-|TRBV19|TRBJ2-4
TGTGCCAGTGGGGGCGATTTAAACATTCAGTACTTC
CASGGDLNIQYF
>few|-|TRBV29-1|TRBJ2-2
TGCAGCGTTCGGTCGAACACCGGGGAGCGGTTTTTT
CSVRSNTGERFF
>few|-|TRBV12-3/TRBV12-4|TRBJ1-2
TGTGCCAGCAGTGGGGGGTATGGCTACACCTTC
CASSGGYGYTF
>-|-|TRBV7-8|TRBJ2-2
TGTGCCAGCAGCTTCGAGGAAACCGGGGAGCTGTTTTTT
CASSFEETGELFF
>-|-|TRBV14|TRBJ2-5
TGTGCCAGCAGCCAAGAGTACCCTACCCGGCACCGACCGTACCAAGAGACCCAGTACTTC
CASSQEYPTRHRPYQETQYF
>-|TRBD2|TRBV7-6|TRBJ2-5
TGTGCCAGCAGCCTCTGGACTAGCGGGACCCAAGAGACCCAGTACTTC
CASSLWTSGTQETQYF
>few|-|TRBV7-2|TRBJ2-1
TGTGCCAGCAGCCCGAAAGGCCGGTTTAGGTTGTCGAATGAGCAGTTCTTC
CASSPKGRFRLSNEQFF
>-|-|TRBV2|TRBJ2-7
TGTGCCAGCAGCCCCGAAAGCTACGAGCAGTACTTC
CASSPESYEQYF
>-|-|TRBV20-1|TRBJ2-1
TGCAGTGCTAGTTCCTACCATCAGTTCTTC
CSASSYHQFF
>-|-|TRBV12-3/TRBV12-4|TRBJ1-2
TGTGCCAGCAGGGAGGCCGGGAGCAACTATGGCTACACCTTC
CASREAGSNYGYTF
>-|-|TRBV9|TRBJ1-6
TGTGCCAGCAGTCGGGAGGAACATGACCCTAATTCACCCCTCCACTTT
CASSREEHDPNSPLHF
>-|TRBD2|TRBV10-1|TRBJ2-7
TGCGCCAACAGTGAGGGACTAGGTGCCTACGAGCAGTACTTC
CANSEGLGAYEQYF
>many|-|TRBV7-6|TRBJ2-5
TGTGCCAGCAGCTTAGGGGTTGGGGGGGGCGCGATGAAGACCCAGTACTTC
CASSLGVGGGAMKTQYF
>-|-|TRBV12-3/TRBV12-4|TRBJ2-4
TGTGCCAGCAGGGACGGAGGGGGGAACATTCAGTACTTC
CASRDGGGNIQYF
>-|-|TRBV6-2/TRBV6-3|TRBJ2-3
TGTGCCAGCAGTTATGCCACTGGAGGGAGCACAGATACGCAGTATTTT
CASSYATGGSTDTQYF
>few|TRBD2|TRBV12-3/TRBV12-4|TRBJ2-7
TGTGCCAGCCAAAAGACTAGCTCCCCCTACGAGCAGTACTTC
CASQKTSSPYEQYF
>-|-|TRBV6-5|TRBJ1-2
TGTGCCAGCAGTTACATTCGCATGGATGCAGCTAACTATGGCTACACCTTC
CASSYIRMDAANYGYTF
>-|TRBD1|TRBV27|TRBJ2-1
TGTGCCAGCAGATTAAACAGGGGGCGAATAAATGAGCAGTTCTTC
CASRLNRGRINEQFF